This TCR beta chain is drawn from a study of breast tumors, draining lymph nodes, adjacent tissues (dated by TCRdb to about 2016). At the level of the whole study: Breast cancer patients provided tumor, adjacent nontumor tissue and axillary lymph nodes, and the study compared the TCR beta repertoires across these three sources. The study was designed to assess the relationships and possible T-cell exchange between tumor, surrounding tissue and draining lymph node repertoires in human breast cancer.

This clonotype was counted at least ten times. No antigen is known for it. No base quality information exists; no much larger clone differs at one position. The sequencing machine was an Illumina HiSeq 2000. Multiplex PCR amplification was used to generate the TCR beta chain libraries. The amplified TCR beta chain products were analyzed by high-throughput sequencing. The raw public reads went through TCRdb reprocessing: fastp at Q25, MiXCR clone calling, in-frame beta chains kept. Rows with a matching CDR3 protein are joined into one entry that keeps the most common DNA and genes. In all, the sample holds about 140,000 distinct CDR3 sequences, and about 31% of those were seen once. The top ten clonotypes cover around 2.3% of the sample. The V end gives up 3 bases and the J end 10 bases, leaving 9 bases in the junction not matched to a gene. Spanning cysteine to phenylalanine, the CDR3 consists of 15 amino acids. The retained sequence is limited to the CDR3, 45 bases, with the frame set at the first base.

The lymph node samples were taken from the axillary draining lymph nodes of breast cancer patients. What the study reported, not specific to this receptor: The data were considered consistent with the idea that most tumor T cells come from the lymph node and then expand in tumor tissue. Tumor T-cell repertoires showed less diversity than lymph node repertoires and more diversity than nontumor tissue repertoires, and tumor T-cell repertoires showed preferential V and J gene usage. Tumor and nontumor tissue repertoires were found to be significantly more similar in luminal-like than in basal-like breast cancer. The conclusion that tumor T cells originate in lymph nodes was framed as consistent with a hypothesis rather than directly demonstrated.

Sample: axillary lymph node tissue. The rearranged segments are TRBV12-3 or TRBV12-4 and TRBJ1-4; TRBD1 aligns with 9 central bases. The clonotype originates from a female donor with breast cancer. Some clones in this sample may be carry-over from other donors' samples. This receptor carries the CDR3 CASSLGLGQGSKLFF. Here is the DNA: TGTGCCAGCAGTTTGGGTTTAGGACAGGGGTCAAAACTGTTTTTT.